A single sample gave rise to the 24 T cell receptor beta chains below, sequenced in a study of regulatory T cells in long-lasting Graves disease. Specified time point: newly diagnosed GD, antithyroid drugs for less than 3 months. PBMC RNA was the source of the TCR library. The TCR beta library used iRepertoire HTBI primers with Arm-PCR amplification of CDR3. From the multiplex PCR reads, TCRdb called clonotypes with MiXCR, one entry per CDR3 protein. This sample has approximately 480,000 distinct CDR3 sequences, with 16% found just once. Another study also made use of these data, one on T cells in Graves' hyperthyroidism and ophthalmopathy.

The specimen was peripheral blood mononuclear cells (PBMCs), collected at new diagnosis, from a patient treated with antithyroid drugs. These receptor sequences come from a man between 35 and 55 years old with Graves disease.

The V and J genes are TRBV6-1 and TRBJ2-1, with 7 nucleotides matching TRBD2. Trimming removed 7 bases from V and 1 base from J; junction bases left unmatched: 7. This CDR3 is 15 amino acids long. Per the germline V gene, CDR1 is MNHNS and CDR2 is SASEGT. The CDR3 is CASIREVGSYNEQFF. The CDR3 coding sequence is TGTGCCAGCATCCGGGAGGTGGGGTCCTACAATGAGCAGTTCTTC.

This clonotype was recorded at least ten times. This chain connects TRBV29-1 to TRBJ2-1; the D is unclear. This CDR3 region has 15 residues. Germline CDR1 reads SQVTM; CDR2 reads ANQGSEA. V was clipped by 1 base and J by 0 bases, with 10 bases between them. CDR3 amino acids: CSVEGDSSSYNEQFF. CDR3 DNA sequence: TGCAGCGTTGAAGGCGACTCGTCCTCCTACAATGAGCAGTTCTTC.

Concerning this clonotype: A much bigger clone sits one base away, suggesting this may be a read error. This chain joins TRBV9 and TRBJ2-5, with 7 bases aligning to TRBD1. V gave up 2 bases and J gave up 5 bases; unmatched junction bases: 6. The germline CDR1 and CDR2 sequences are SGDLS and YYNGEE. This CDR3 comprises 14 residues. As DNA, the CDR3 is TGTGCCAGCAGCGTGACAGGGACGCACGAGACCCAGTACTTC. This codes for CASSVTGTHETQYF.

The CDR3 here is CAISDDRVQPQHF. In nucleotides, the CDR3 is TGTGCCATCAGTGACGACAGGGTTCAGCCCCAGCATTTT. This chain uses TRBV10-3 with TRBJ1-5; 7 bases match TRBD1. V dropped 3 bases and J dropped 6; count of bases not matched to a gene: 2. The germline CDR1 and CDR2 sequences are ENHRY and SYGVKD. The CDR3 has 13 residues.

This clonotype was recorded a few times. The J gene is TRBJ2-7, the V gene TRBV28; 14 positions agree with TRBD2. This CDR3 spans 16 amino acids. CDR1 MDHEN and CDR2 SYDVKM come from the germline V gene. Unmatched junction bases numbered 4, after V lost 6 bases and J lost 0 bases. This CDR3 is CASSRTSGRTSYEQYF. CDR3 in DNA: TGTGCCAGCAGCCGGACTAGCGGGAGGACCTCCTACGAGCAGTACTTC.

This clonotype appeared many times. The chain has TRBV6-5 and TRBJ2-1, with 8 nucleotides matching TRBD2. Germline CDR1 and CDR2: MNHEY and SVGAGI. The CDR3 spans 16 residues. J lost 2 bases, V lost 2 bases, and 5 bases had no gene match. CDR3 bases: TGTGCCAGCAGTTACGCTAGCGGGCCGGCCTACAATGAGCAGTTCTTC. Translation gives CASSYASGPAYNEQFF.

This clonotype showed up many times. The J gene is TRBJ2-7, the V gene TRBV7-2; 10 bases match TRBD2. CDR3 length: 15 amino acids. Germline values: CDR1 SGHTA, CDR2 FQGNSA. With 5 bases clipped from V and 2 bases from J, the junction kept 6 bases outside the gene matches. This CDR3 reads CASSRTSGLTYEQYF. DNA for the CDR3: TGTGCCAGCAGCCGGACTAGCGGCCTAACCTACGAGCAGTACTTC.

At least ten counts were recorded for this clonotype. The rearrangement joins TRBV3-1 to TRBJ2-7; maybe TRBD2 (5 bases). The CDR3 has 13 amino acids. Trimming stripped 5 bases from V and 3 bases from J, with 11 bases between. The germline gives CDR1 LGHDT, CDR2 YNNKEL (reference sequence). The CDR3 region is CASSSGLNYEQYF. The CDR3 bases are TGTGCCAGCAGCTCCGGACTGAACTACGAGCAGTACTTC.

This clonotype was counted between two and nine times. The V and J genes are TRBV20-1 and TRBJ2-5, with 10 positions matching TRBD2. CDR1 and CDR2 (germline): DFQATT, SNEGSKA (reference sequence). The CDR3 has 16 amino acids. The J segment lost 2 bases and the V segment lost 3 bases, leaving 9 bases of the junction unmatched. CDR3 region: CSASLRAGGEQETQYF. CDR3 DNA: TGCAGTGCTAGCTTAAGAGCGGGAGGGGAACAAGAGACCCAGTACTTC.

The chain links TRBV28 to TRBJ2-1, with 13 bases identical to TRBD2. CDR1 is MDHEN and CDR2 is SYDVKM in the germline V gene. The CDR3 is 17 residues long. V shed 3 bases, J shed 8 bases, and the junction held 10 bases outside the gene matches. The CDR3 DNA sequence: TGTGCCAGCAGTTTCCAAACTAGCGGGAGGGCCAGGGATGAGCAGTTCTTC. As protein: CASSFQTSGRARDEQFF.

This clonotype has just a few counts. The chain uses TRBV30 and TRBJ1-6, with TRBD1 matching over 9 bases. The CDR3 is 13 amino acids. CDR1 and CDR2 (germline): GTSNPN, SVGIG (reference sequence). The V and J ends lost 4 bases and 7 bases, in that order; junction bases with no gene match: 2. The CDR3 DNA follows: TGTGCCTGGACCGGACAGGGGAATTCACCCCTCCACTTT. Translated, it gives CAWTGQGNSPLHF.

This clonotype turned up a few times. The chain uses TRBV29-1 and TRBJ2-1; D may be TRBD1 or TRBD2 (6 bases each). Trimming removed 8 bases from V and 0 bases from J, with 14 bases in between. Germline CDR1 and CDR2: SQVTM and ANQGSEA. This CDR3 is 14 amino acids long. CDR3 sequence reads: CSTRGPSSYNEQFF. The CDR3 region has the DNA TGCAGCACCCGGGGGCCGAGCTCCTACAATGAGCAGTTCTTC.

V usage is TRBV15 and J usage is TRBJ2-7; D might be TRBD1 (6 bases). V lost 8 bases and J lost 0, with 14 bases in between. There are 14 residues in the CDR3. Germline values: CDR1 LNHNV, CDR2 YYDKDF (reference sequence). The CDR3 region is CATAKATGSYEQYF. The CDR3 region has the DNA TGTGCCACCGCGAAGGCGACAGGCTCCTACGAGCAGTACTTC.

V gene TRBV4-1 combines with J gene TRBJ2-3; D is uncertain. The CDR3 runs 14 residues. V lost 5 bases and J 0 bases, leaving 9 bases between the germline ends. The germline CDR1 and CDR2 sequences are MGHRA and YSYEKL. CDR3 sequence (DNA): TGCGCCAGCAGCACCGTCCGAAGCACAGATACGCAGTATTTT. Its protein is CASSTVRSTDTQYF.

This clonotype was observed a handful of times. V usage is TRBV28 and J usage is TRBJ1-4; D not resolved. CDR1 is MDHEN and CDR2 is SYDVKM in the germline V gene. The CDR3 runs 15 residues. Between the trimmed V and J ends, which lost 7 bases and 0 bases, there was a span of 12 bases. CDR3 loop: CASIPGGSTNEKLFF. The CDR3 DNA reads TGTGCCAGCATTCCCGGCGGTTCAACTAATGAAAAACTGTTTTTT.

This clonotype has at least ten counts. The CDR3 region is CASRARQGLSQETQYF. CDR3 nucleotides: TGTGCCAGCAGGGCACGACAGGGGTTGAGCCAAGAGACCCAGTACTTC. The chain uses TRBV28 and TRBJ2-5; 8 nucleotides match TRBD1. CDR3 size: 16 residues. CDR1 MDHEN and CDR2 SYDVKM come from the germline V gene. After removal of 6 bases from V and 1 base from J, the junction contained 10 bases not matched to a gene. The full variable domain, its missing parts supplied by reference TRBV28 and TRBJ2-5, is DVKVTQSSRYLVKRTGEKVFLECVQDMDHENMFWYRQDPGLGLRLIYFSYDVKMKEKGDIPEGYSVSREKKERFSLILESASTNQTSMYLCASRARQGLSQETQYFGPGTRLLVL.

The table lists this clonotype with a few counts. The chain recombines TRBV28 with TRBJ2-5, with D uncertain. Trimming pared 1 base from V and 3 bases from J, leaving 12 bases between. The CDR3 is 15 residues long. The germline gives CDR1 MDHEN, CDR2 SYDVKM. The CDR3 DNA reads as TGTGCCAGCAGTTTATTTCCGCAGGTCGAAGAGACCCAGTACTTC. Amino acids: CASSLFPQVEETQYF.

This clonotype was seen only a few times. The chain's CDR3 is CATSDGGGPEAFF. DNA for the CDR3: TGTGCCACCAGTGATGGCGGGGGTCCTGAAGCTTTCTTT. This rearrangement joins TRBV24-1 to TRBJ1-1, with TRBD1 as a possible D gene (5 bases). The CDR3 runs 13 residues. Trimming cost V 3 bases and J 6 bases, with 10 bases left between them. From germline, CDR1 is KGHDR and CDR2 SFDVKD.

Notes on this clonotype: This is likely a read error, given that the CDR3 carries no conserved phenylalanine or tryptophan at its end. The chain links TRBV5-1 to TRBJ2-7, with TRBD2 matching 10 bases. The germline CDR1 and CDR2 sequences are SGHRS and YFSETQ. This CDR3 is 15 amino acids long. V trimming: 0 bases; J trimming: 3 bases; junction bases outside the gene matches: 3. CDR3 residues: CASSLVSSGSYEQYS. The CDR3 nucleotides are TGCGCCAGCAGCTTGGTTTCTAGCGGGAGCTACGAGCAGTACTCC.

A remark on this clonotype: This may arise from a read error, as a much more abundant clone is one base away. The chain links TRBV11-2 to TRBJ2-7, with D possibly being TRBD1 or TRBD2 (5 bases each). The germline CDR1 and CDR2 sequences are SGHAT and FQNNGV. Between the trimmed V and J ends, which lost 4 bases and 6 bases, there was a span of 13 bases. The length of the CDR3 is 13 residues. In DNA, the CDR3 is TGTGCCAGCAGCTACGGGACCGAGGGCGAGCAGTACTTC. Protein product: CASSYGTEGEQYF.

This clonotype was observed a few times. This chain joins TRBV5-4 and TRBJ2-3; D may be TRBD1 or TRBD2 (6 bases each). V shed 6 bases and J shed 2 bases, with 16 bases lying between them. The CDR3 is made up of 15 amino acids. From germline, CDR1 is SGHNT and CDR2 YYREEE (reference sequence). The DNA of the CDR3 is TGTGCCAGCACCAAGGGGGGAAGTAACACAGATACGCAGTATTTT. Residues: CASTKGGSNTDTQYF.

This clonotype was detected ten times or more. The V call is TRBV2, the J call TRBJ1-4; D remains ambiguous. The CDR3 runs to 11 residues. V lost 8 bases and J 11 bases, leaving 12 bases between the germline ends. The germline V gene encodes CDR1 SNHLY and CDR2 FYNNEI. CDR3 loop: CASLLTRKLFF. CDR3 in DNA: TGTGCCAGCCTTTTGACTCGGAAACTGTTTTTT.

The V and J genes are TRBV7-2 and TRBJ2-3, with 10 bases matching TRBD2. V shed 4 bases and J 9 bases; nucleotides not matched to a gene: 1. Germline V lookup: CDR1 SGHTA, CDR2 FQGNSA. The CDR3 sequence is 12 residues long. DNA for the CDR3: TGTGCCAGCAGCTCGGGACTAGCGACGCAGTATTTT. It is translated as CASSSGLATQYF.

This chain uses TRBV15 with TRBJ2-7; 12 bases align to TRBD2. J was trimmed by 2 bases and V by 6 bases; bases with no gene match: 8. CDR1 LNHNV and CDR2 YYDKDF come from the germline V gene (reference sequence). CDR3 length equals 16 residues. CDR3 in amino acids: CATRRRTSGITYEQYF. In DNA, the CDR3 is TGTGCCACCAGACGCAGGACTAGCGGGATAACCTACGAGCAGTACTTC.